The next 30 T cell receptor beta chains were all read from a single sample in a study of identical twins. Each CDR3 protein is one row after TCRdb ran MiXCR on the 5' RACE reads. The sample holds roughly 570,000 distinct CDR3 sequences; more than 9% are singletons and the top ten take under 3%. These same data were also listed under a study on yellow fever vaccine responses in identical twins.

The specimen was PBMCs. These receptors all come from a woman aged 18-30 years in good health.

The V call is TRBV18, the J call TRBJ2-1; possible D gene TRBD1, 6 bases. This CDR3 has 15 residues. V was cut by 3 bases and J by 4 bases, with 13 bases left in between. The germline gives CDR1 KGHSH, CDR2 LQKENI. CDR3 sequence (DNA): TGTGCCAGCTCACCTCGGACAGAATCTTACAATGAGCAGTTCTTC. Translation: CASSPRTESYNEQFF.

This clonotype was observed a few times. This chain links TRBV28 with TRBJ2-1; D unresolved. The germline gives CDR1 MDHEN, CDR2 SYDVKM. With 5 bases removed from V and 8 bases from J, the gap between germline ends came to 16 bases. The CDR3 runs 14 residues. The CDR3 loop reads CASSPRPASYEQFF. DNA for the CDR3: TGTGCCAGCAGTCCCCGCCCAGCCAGCTATGAGCAGTTCTTC.

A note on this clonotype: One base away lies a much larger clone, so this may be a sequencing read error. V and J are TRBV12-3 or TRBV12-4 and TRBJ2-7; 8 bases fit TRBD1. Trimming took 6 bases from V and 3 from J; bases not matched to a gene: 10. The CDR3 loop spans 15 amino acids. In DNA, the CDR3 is TGTGCCAGCAGACCAGGACAGGGATTCTTCTACGAGCAGTACTTC. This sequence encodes CASRPGQGFFYEQYF.

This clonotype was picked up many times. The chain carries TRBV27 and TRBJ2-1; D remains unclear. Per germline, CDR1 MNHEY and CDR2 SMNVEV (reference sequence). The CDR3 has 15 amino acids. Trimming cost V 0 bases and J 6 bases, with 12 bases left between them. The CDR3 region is CASSLSIISSNEQFF. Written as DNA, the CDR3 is TGTGCCAGCAGTTTATCGATCATTTCAAGCAATGAGCAGTTCTTC.

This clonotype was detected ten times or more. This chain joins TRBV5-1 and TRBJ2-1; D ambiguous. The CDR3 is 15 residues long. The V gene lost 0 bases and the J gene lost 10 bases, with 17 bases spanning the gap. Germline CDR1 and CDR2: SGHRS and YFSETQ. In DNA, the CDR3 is TGCGCCAGCAGCTTGGAGGCTAGTTTCGCGAAAGAGCAGTTCTTC. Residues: CASSLEASFAKEQFF.

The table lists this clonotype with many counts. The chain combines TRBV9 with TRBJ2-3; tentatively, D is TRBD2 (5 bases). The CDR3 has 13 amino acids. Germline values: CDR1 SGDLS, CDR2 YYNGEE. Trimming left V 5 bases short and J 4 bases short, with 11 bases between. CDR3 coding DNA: TGTGCCAGCAGTCCAAGAGGGTCAGATACGCAGTATTTT. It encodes CASSPRGSDTQYF.

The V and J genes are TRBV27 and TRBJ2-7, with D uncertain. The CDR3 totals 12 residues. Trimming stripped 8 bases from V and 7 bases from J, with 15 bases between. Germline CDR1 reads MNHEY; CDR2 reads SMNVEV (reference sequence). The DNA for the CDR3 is TGTGCCAGCGGAGACGGACCATGGGAGCAGTACTTC. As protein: CASGDGPWEQYF.

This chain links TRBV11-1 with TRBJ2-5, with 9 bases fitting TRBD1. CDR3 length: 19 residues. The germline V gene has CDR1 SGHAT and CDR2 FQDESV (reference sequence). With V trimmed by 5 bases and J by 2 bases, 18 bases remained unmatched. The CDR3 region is CASSPTRERQGGRQETQYF. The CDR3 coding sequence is TGTGCCAGCAGCCCAACCCGTGAAAGACAGGGGGGCCGTCAAGAGACCCAGTACTTC.

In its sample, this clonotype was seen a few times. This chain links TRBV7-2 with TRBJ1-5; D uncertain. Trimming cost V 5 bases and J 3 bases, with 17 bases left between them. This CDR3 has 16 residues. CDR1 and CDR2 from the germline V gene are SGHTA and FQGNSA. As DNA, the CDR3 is TGTGCCAGCAGCGCCTCGCGTCGGGCCTTCAATCAGCCCCAGCATTTT. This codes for CASSASRRAFNQPQHF.

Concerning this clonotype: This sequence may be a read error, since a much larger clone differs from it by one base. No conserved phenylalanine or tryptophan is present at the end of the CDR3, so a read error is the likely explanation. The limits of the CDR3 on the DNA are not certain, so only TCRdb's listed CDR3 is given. CDR3 amino acids: CSVDRGDL. The chain couples TRBV29-1 to TRBJ2-1; the D call TRBD1 from the table was never checked on the DNA. Looked up from germline, CDR1 is SQVTM and CDR2 is ANQGSEA. The CDR3 extends over 8 residues, inclusive of both ends.

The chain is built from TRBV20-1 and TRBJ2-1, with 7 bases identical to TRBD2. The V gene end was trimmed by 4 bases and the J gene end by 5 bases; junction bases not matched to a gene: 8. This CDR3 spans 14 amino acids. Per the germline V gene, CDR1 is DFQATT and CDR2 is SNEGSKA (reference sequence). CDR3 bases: TGCAGTGCTATATATGGGGGGACTAACAATGAGCAGTTCTTC. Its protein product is CSAIYGGTNNEQFF.

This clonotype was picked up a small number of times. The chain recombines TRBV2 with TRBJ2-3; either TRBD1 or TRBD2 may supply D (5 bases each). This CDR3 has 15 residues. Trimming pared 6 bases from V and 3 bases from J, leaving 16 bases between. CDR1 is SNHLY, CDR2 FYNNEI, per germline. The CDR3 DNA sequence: TGTGCCAGCAGCCGGGACCCCTATCGGACAGATACGCAGTATTTT. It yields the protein CASSRDPYRTDTQYF.

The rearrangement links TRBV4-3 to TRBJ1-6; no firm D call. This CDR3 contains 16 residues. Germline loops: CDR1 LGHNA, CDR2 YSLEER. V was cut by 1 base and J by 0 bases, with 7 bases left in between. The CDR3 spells CASSQAQSSYNSPLHF. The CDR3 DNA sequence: TGCGCCAGCAGCCAAGCCCAAAGCTCCTATAATTCACCCCTCCACTTT.

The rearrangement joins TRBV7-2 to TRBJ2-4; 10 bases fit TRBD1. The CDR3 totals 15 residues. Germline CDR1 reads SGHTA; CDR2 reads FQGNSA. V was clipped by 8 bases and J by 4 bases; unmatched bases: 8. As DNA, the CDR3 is TGTGCCAGCGTCGGGACAGGGGAAGGAAAAAACATTCAGTACTTC. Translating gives CASVGTGEGKNIQYF.

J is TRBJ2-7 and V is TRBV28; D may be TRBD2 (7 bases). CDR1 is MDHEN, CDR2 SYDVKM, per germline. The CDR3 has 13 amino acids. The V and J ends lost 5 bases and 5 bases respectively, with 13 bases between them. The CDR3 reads CASSRGGSDEQYF. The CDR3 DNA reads TGTGCCAGCAGTAGGGGGGGCAGCGACGAGCAGTACTTC. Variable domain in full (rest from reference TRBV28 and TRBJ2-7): DVKVTQSSRYLVKRTGEKVFLECVQDMDHENMFWYRQDPGLGLRLIYFSYDVKMKEKGDIPEGYSVSREKKERFSLILESASTNQTSMYLCASSRGGSDEQYFGPGTRLTVT.

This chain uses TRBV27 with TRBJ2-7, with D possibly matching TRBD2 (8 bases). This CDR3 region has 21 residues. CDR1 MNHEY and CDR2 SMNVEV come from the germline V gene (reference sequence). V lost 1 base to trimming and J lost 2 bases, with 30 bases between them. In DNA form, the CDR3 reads TGTGCCAGCAGTTTATTCGTTCCCGGGACAGCCAAACTCGGGGGGGCCTACGAGCAGTACTTC. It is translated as CASSLFVPGTAKLGGAYEQYF.

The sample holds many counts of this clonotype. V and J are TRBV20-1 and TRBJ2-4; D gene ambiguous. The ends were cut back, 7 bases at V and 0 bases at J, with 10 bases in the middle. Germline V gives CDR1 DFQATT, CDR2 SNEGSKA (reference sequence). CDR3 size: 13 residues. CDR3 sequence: CSDLDIAKNIQYF. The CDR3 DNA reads TGCAGTGATTTAGACATAGCCAAAAACATTCAGTACTTC.

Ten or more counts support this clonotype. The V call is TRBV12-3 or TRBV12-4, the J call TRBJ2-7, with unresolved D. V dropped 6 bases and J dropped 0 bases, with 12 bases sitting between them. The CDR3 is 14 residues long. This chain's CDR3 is CASRLGKSSYEQYF. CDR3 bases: TGTGCCAGCAGGCTAGGAAAAAGCTCCTACGAGCAGTACTTC.

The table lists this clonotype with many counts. Written as DNA, the CDR3 is TGTGCCAGCAGTAATCAGGGAGGCACAGATACGCAGTATTTT. Protein product: CASSNQGGTDTQYF. This rearrangement joins TRBV28 to TRBJ2-3, with D tentatively TRBD1 or TRBD2 (5 bases each). Germline CDR1 reads MDHEN; CDR2 reads SYDVKM. V lost 5 bases and J lost 1, with 10 bases in between. There are 14 residues in the CDR3.

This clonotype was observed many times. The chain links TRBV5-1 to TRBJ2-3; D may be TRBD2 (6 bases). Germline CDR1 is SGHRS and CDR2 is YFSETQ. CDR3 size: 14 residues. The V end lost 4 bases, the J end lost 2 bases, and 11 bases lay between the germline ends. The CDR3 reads CASSQGLLTDTQYF. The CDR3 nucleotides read TGCGCCAGCAGCCAAGGACTACTCACAGATACGCAGTATTTT.

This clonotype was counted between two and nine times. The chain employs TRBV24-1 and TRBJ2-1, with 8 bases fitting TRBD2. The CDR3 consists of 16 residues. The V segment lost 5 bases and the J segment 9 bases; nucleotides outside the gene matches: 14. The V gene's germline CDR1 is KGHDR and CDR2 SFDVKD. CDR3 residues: CATSARGAGVGREQFF. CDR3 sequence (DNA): TGTGCCACCAGTGCCAGAGGAGCGGGAGTTGGGCGTGAGCAGTTCTTC.

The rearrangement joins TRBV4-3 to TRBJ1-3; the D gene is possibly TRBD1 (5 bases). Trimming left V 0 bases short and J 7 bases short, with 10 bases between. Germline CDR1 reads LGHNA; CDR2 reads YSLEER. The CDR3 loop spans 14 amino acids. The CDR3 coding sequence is TGCGCCAGCAGCCAAGACAGGGCTTTTAACACCATATATTTT. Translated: CASSQDRAFNTIYF.

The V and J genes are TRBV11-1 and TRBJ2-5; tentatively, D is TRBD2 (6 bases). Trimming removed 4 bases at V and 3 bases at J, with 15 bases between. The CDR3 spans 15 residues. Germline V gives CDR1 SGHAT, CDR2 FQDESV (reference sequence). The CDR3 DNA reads TGTGCCAGCAGCTCTGGCGGGACGGCAAAAGAGACCCAGTACTTC. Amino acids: CASSSGGTAKETQYF.

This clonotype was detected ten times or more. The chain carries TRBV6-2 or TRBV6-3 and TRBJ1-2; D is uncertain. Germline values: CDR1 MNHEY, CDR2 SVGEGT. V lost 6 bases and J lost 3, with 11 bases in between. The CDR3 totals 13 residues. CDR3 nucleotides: TGTGCCAGCAGCTGGGTGCGGGACTATGGCTACACCTTC. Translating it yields CASSWVRDYGYTF.

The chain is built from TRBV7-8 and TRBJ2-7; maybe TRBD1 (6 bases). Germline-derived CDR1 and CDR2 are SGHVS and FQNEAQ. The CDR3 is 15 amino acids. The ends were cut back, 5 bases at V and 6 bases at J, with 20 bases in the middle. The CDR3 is CASSARDTGTGEQYF. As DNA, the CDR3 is TGTGCCAGCAGCGCCAGGGACACCGGCACGGGCGAGCAGTACTTC.

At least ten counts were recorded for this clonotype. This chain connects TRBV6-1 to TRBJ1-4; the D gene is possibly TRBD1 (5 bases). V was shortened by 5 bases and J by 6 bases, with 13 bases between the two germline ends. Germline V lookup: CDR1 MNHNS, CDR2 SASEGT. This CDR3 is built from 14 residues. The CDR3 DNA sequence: TGTGCCAGCAGTCCGACCGGGACGGATGAAAAACTGTTTTTT. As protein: CASSPTGTDEKLFF.

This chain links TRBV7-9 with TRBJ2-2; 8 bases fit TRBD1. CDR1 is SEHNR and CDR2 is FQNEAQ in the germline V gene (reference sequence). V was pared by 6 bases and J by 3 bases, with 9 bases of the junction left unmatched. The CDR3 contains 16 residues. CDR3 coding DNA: TGTGCCAGCAGTTTTGGACAGGGTAAAGACACCGGGGAGCTGTTTTTT. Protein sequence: CASSFGQGKDTGELFF.

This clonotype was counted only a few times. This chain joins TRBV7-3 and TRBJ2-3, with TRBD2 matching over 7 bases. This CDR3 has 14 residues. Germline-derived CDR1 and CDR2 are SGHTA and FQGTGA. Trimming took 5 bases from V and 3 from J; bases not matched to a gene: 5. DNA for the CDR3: TGTGCCAGCAGCGGGGGGGGGTGGACAGATACGCAGTATTTT. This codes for CASSGGGWTDTQYF.

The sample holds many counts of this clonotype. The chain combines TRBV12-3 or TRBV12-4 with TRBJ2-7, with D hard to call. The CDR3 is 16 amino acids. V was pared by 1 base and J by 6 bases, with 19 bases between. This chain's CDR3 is CASSLGSVGVLREQYF. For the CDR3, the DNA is TGTGCCAGCAGTTTAGGGTCTGTGGGTGTCCTACGCGAGCAGTACTTC.

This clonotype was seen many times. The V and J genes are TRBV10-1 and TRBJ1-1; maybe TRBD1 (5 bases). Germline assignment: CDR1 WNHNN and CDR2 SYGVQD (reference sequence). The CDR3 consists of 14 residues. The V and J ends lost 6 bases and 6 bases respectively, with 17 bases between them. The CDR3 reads CASSAGTAGAEAFF. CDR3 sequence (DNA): TGCGCCAGCAGCGCAGGGACGGCTGGGGCTGAAGCTTTCTTT.